This T cell receptor (beta chain) was recorded in a study of post-analysis software for immune sequencing data. A remark on this clonotype: Its antigen is currently unknown.

cDNA libraries for TCR beta contained unique molecular identifiers. Each CDR3 protein gets one entry after TCRdb re-called the PCR reads with MiXCR. The table shows around 190,000 distinct CDR3 sequences, with around 29% occurring only once. The CDR3 is 16 residues long. Germline V gene sequence: CDR1 MNHEY, CDR2 SVGAGI. Germline trimming cut 4 bases from V and 3 bases from J; bases unmatched to any gene: 8. Study conclusions and caveats: Higher frequency in patients than in controls was seen for roughly five TRBV segments, with TRBV5-6, TRBV5-1 and TRBV20-1 among them. Normalized Chao1 diversity in multiple sclerosis patients fell significantly below that of controls. Strong co-clustering by F measure was evident for samples that had been prepared in the same batch.

This clonotype was obtained from a girl under 18 with multiple sclerosis. The sequencing input was blood. The chain recombines TRBV6-5 with TRBJ2-2, with 7 bases identical to TRBD1. CDR3 sequence (DNA): TGTGCCAGCAGTTCCCTCCGACAGGGTGACACCGGGGAGCTGTTTTTT. This encodes CASSSLRQGDTGELFF.